The source of this T cell receptor beta chain is a study of cytomegalovirus exposure and HLA in healthy donors. Turning to the study itself: Some 85 million unique TCRs, all from HLA-typed donors, were included in an early release of the data.

This clone has only a few counts. Its antigen is undetermined. The PCR was carried out with 60 Vbeta primers and 13 Jbeta primers. Here immunoSEQ multiplex PCR was the method, and the copy in TCRdb shows in-frame clones only, minus some. This table holds 150,000 to 200,000 clones, roughly four fifths found once. Overall study results and limits: Some 17,000 TCR beta sequences were associated with HLA alleles at 0.05 false discovery rate in a later analysis. Researchers reported from a later analysis that most CMV-associated TCR beta chains appeared HLA-restricted.

The CDR3 consists of 13 residues. Per the germline V gene, CDR1 is SGHNT and CDR2 is YYREEE (reference sequence). V lost 2 bases and J 2 bases, leaving 5 bases between the germline ends. Healthy bone marrow donors supplied every sample. This sequence was found in a woman between 18 and 30 years old in good health and CMV-seronegative. The rearrangement joins TRBV5-4 to TRBJ2-1; D gene unclear. The material sequenced was PBMCs. The CDR3 nucleotides are TGTGCCAGCAGCTTAGCAACCTACAATGAGCAGTTCTTC. It encodes CASSLATYNEQFF.